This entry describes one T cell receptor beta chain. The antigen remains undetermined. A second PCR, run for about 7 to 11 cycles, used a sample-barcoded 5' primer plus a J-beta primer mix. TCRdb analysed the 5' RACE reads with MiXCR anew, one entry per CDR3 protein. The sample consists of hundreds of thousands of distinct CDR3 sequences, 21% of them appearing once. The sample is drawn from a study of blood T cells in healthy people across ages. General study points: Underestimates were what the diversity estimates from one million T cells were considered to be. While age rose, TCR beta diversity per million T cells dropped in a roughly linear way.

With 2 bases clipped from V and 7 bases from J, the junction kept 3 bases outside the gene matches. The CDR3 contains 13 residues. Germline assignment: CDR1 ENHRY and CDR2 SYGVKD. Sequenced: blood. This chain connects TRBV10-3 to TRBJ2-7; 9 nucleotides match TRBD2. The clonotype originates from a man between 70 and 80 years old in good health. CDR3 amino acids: CAISELAGLEQYF. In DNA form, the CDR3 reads TGTGCCATCAGTGAGCTAGCGGGACTTGAGCAGTACTTC.